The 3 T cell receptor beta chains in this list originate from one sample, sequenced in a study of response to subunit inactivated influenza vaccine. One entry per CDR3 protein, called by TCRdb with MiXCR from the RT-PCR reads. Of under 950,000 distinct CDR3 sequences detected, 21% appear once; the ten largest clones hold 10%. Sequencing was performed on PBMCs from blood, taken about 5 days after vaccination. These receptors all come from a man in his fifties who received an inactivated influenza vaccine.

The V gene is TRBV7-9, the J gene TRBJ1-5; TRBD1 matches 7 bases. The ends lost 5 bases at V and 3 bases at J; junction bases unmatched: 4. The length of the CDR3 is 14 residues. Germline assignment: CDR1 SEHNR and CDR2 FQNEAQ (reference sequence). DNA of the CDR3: TGTGCCAGCAGCCACACAGGGGTCAATCAGCCCCAGCATTTT. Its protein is CASSHTGVNQPQHF.

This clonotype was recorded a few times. This CDR3 is CAITMEAGRNSPLHF. The CDR3 bases are TGTGCCATCACCATGGAGGCCGGGCGTAATTCACCCCTCCACTTT. The gene calls are TRBV10-3 and TRBJ1-6; D is undetermined. Germline V gene lookup returns CDR1 ENHRY and CDR2 SYGVKD. CDR3 length: 15 amino acids. The V end was cut by 7 bases, the J end by 6 bases, with 16 bases between.

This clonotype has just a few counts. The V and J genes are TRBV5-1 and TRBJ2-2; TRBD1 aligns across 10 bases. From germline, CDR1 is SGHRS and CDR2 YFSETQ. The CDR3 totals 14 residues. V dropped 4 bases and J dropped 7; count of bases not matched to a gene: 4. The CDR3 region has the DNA TGCGCCAGCAGCCCCGGGACAGGGGTCGGGGAGCTGTTTTTT. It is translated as CASSPGTGVGELFF.